Listed below are T cell receptor beta chains from one sample, sequenced in a study of blood T cell repertoires in COVID-19. TCRdb keeps only in-frame clones here, not all; method: immunoSEQ multiplex PCR. The table has around 46,000 clones, around 86% seen once. The sample taken for sequencing was peripheral blood. The receptors were gathered from a man aged 55 to 69 with active or convalescent COVID-19. CDR3s include the opening cysteine and the closing phenylalanine or tryptophan. The D gene is left open where the match is weak. Part of the rows lack a size; the others show once, few, many or a class for expanded clones.

v_call,j_call,d_call,clone_size,cdr3_nt,cdr3_aa
TRBV11-2,TRBJ2-3,-,-,TGTGCCAGCAGCACTAGGACTGATACGCAGTATTTT,CASSTRTDTQYF
TRBV20-1,TRBJ1-5,-,-,TGCAGTGCTAGTGCTGGGGCTCAAAGCAATCAGCCCCAGCATTTT,CSASAGAQSNQPQHF
TRBV6-2/TRBV6-3,TRBJ2-6,-,-,TGTGCCAGCAGTTTGGGGGGTGAGGCCAACGTCCTGACTTTC,CASSLGGEANVLTF
TRBV5-1,TRBJ2-7,-,-,TGCGCCAGCAGCTCCCGGGACACGTCCTACGAGCAGTACTTC,CASSSRDTSYEQYF
TRBV9,TRBJ1-1,-,-,TGTGCCAGCAGCCATACTCAGGGTGGCAACACTGAAGCTTTCTTT,CASSHTQGGNTEAFF
TRBV10-3,TRBJ1-2,TRBD1,-,TGTGCCATCAGTGAGTCTGGAGCGCGGGGACAGGGGGGCTATGGCTACACCTTC,CAISESGARGQGGYGYTF
TRBV25-1,TRBJ1-1,TRBD1,once,TGTGCCAGCAGTGATTTTAGGACAGGGGCTTTGACTGAAGCTTTCTTT,CASSDFRTGALTEAFF
TRBV28,TRBJ2-7,-,-,TGTGCCAGCAGTCTCTCCCCGGGACACGTTTACGAGCAGTACTTC,CASSLSPGHVYEQYF
TRBV30,TRBJ1-4,TRBD1,-,TGTGCCTGGAGTCCGGGACAGTGGGAAAAACTGTTTTTT,CAWSPGQWEKLFF
TRBV2,TRBJ2-3,TRBD1,-,TGTGCCGGGGGACAGGACACAGATACGCAGTATTTT,CAGGQDTDTQYF
TRBV5-1,TRBJ1-6,-,-,TGCGCCAGCAGCTTGCAGGGTCGCGATTCACCCCTCCACTTT,CASSLQGRDSPLHF
TRBV6-1,TRBJ2-6,TRBD1,-,TGTGCCAGCAGTGTGATACTTGGACAGGGAACTACCTCTGGGGCCAACGTCCTGACTTTC,CASSVILGQGTTSGANVLTF
TRBV6-5,TRBJ1-2,-,-,TGTGCCAGCAGTTTAACCGGTAACTATGGCTACACCTTC,CASSLTGNYGYTF
TRBV7-8,TRBJ1-2,TRBD1,-,TGTGCCAGCAGCCAAACAGGGGGGAATAACTATGGCTACACCTTC,CASSQTGGNNYGYTF
TRBV7-9,TRBJ2-2,TRBD2,-,TGTGCCAGCACCCCACTAGCGGGGACGGGGGAGCTGTTTTTT,CASTPLAGTGELFF
TRBV7-9,TRBJ1-1,-,-,TGTGCCAGCAGCTTAGGCAGGAACACTGAAGCTTTCTTT,CASSLGRNTEAFF
TRBV30,TRBJ2-7,-,-,TGTGCCTGGAGTGTTGGGTACAGGGACTACGAGCAGTACTTC,CAWSVGYRDYEQYF
TRBV5-6,TRBJ2-7,-,-,TGTGCCAGCAGCCCAGGACAGTGGCTCGAGCAGTACTTC,CASSPGQWLEQYF
TRBV7-2,TRBJ1-1,-,-,TGTGCCAGCAGCTTATGGGCGAACACTGAAGCTTTCTTT,CASSLWANTEAFF
TRBV7-6,TRBJ2-5,TRBD2,-,TGTGCCAGCAGCTTAGCCGGCGGGGGGGCGTCAGAGACCCAGTACTTC,CASSLAGGGASETQYF
TRBV7-2,TRBJ2-3,-,-,TGTGCCAGCAGCTTAGGTCTAGCGTACACAGATACGCAGTATTTT,CASSLGLAYTDTQYF
TRBV28,TRBJ1-2,-,-,TGTGCCAGCAGTTTATCCCGGGCGCGGGGTGGGGGCTACACCTTC,CASSLSRARGGGYTF
TRBV3-1/TRBV3-2,TRBJ2-7,-,-,TGTGCCAGCAGCCTCCGGGACATTTCTACGGGAGAGCAGTACTTC,CASSLRDISTGEQYF
TRBV2,TRBJ2-7,-,-,TGTGCCGGGAGGACAGGTCCGGGCGAGCAGTACTTC,CAGRTGPGEQYF
TRBV7-3,TRBJ2-5,-,-,TGTGCCAGCAGCTTATCAGTCCAAGAGACCCAGTACTTC,CASSLSVQETQYF
TRBV21-1,TRBJ1-5,-,-,TGTGCCAGCTGTGTTGGACAGGGTATGAAGCCCCAGCATTTT,CASCVGQGMKPQHF
TRBV10-1,TRBJ2-1,TRBD2,-,TGCCCCCGAGGGACTAGCCCCCCCAATGAGCAGTTCTTC,CPRGTSPPNEQFF
TRBV2,TRBJ2-7,-,-,TGTGCCAGCAGCGAAGGACAGACCCTCTCCTACGAGCAGTACTTC,CASSEGQTLSYEQYF
TRBV15,TRBJ1-4,-,-,TGTGCCACCAGCAGAGTACAGCTTAATGAAAAACTGTTTTTT,CATSRVQLNEKLFF
TRBV11-2,TRBJ1-2,-,-,TGTGCCAGCAGCGGGGGATGGGGCAGGGGTGAAGGCTACACCTTC,CASSGGWGRGEGYTF
TRBV11-2,TRBJ2-3,-,-,TGTGCCAGCAGCTTAGGTTCCGGGGAAACAGATACGCAGTATTTT,CASSLGSGETDTQYF
TRBV6-4,TRBJ1-2,TRBD1,-,TGTGCCAGCAGCGCGCAGGGGGGAGATGGCTACACCTTC,CASSAQGGDGYTF
TRBV5-1,TRBJ1-1,TRBD1,-,TGCGCCAGCAGCTCACAGGGGGTAGGGACTGAAGCTTTCTTT,CASSSQGVGTEAFF
TRBV2,TRBJ1-4,-,-,TGTGCCAGCAGTGTTGGCGAAAAACTGTTTTTT,CASSVGEKLFF
TRBV20-1,TRBJ1-1,-,-,TGCAGTGCTAGAGATCCGGCTTTCTTT,CSARDPAFF